The rows below give T cell receptor beta chains drawn from one sample of a study of CD8 T cells in ankylosing spondylitis. From the 5' RACE reads, TCRdb called clonotypes with MiXCR, one entry per CDR3 protein. Of about 390,000 distinct CDR3 sequences listed, approximately 20% are singletons. Sequencing used blood, either unsorted or a sorted T cell fraction (not recorded which). These receptors were obtained from a male donor with ankylosing spondylitis. Each CDR3 is given with its conserved first and last residue. The D gene is left open where the match is weak. Size tells how often a clone was seen (once, few, many) or the class of an expanded clone, and some rows leave it out.

V	size	J	D	DNA	CDR3
TRBV21-1	few	TRBJ2-1	.	TGTGCCAGCAGCAAGGGGTGTGGGCAATACAATGAGCAGTTCTTC	CASSKGCGQYNEQFF
TRBV4-1	.	TRBJ1-2	.	TGCGCCAGCAGCCGACCCGACACTCACTATGGCTACACCTTC	CASSRPDTHYGYTF
TRBV28	few	TRBJ1-6	.	TGTGCCAGCAATCGACAGCCGAATTCACCCCTCCACTTT	CASNRQPNSPLHF
TRBV5-1	.	TRBJ2-5	.	TGCGCCAGCAGCTTGGCCGAGGGGTGGGAGACCCAGTACTTC	CASSLAEGWETQYF
TRBV6-2/TRBV6-3	.	TRBJ1-1	.	TGTGCCAGCAGTTACCGACTGCCAAACACTGAAGCTTTCTTT	CASSYRLPNTEAFF
TRBV28	.	TRBJ2-7	TRBD2	TGTGCCAGCAGCTCTGCGAGACTAGCGGGCCTTCCCGAGCAGTACTTC	CASSSARLAGLPEQYF
TRBV12-3/TRBV12-4	few	TRBJ2-7	.	TGTGCCAGCAGTCCGAGACTAGGTCGTTACGAGCAGTACTTC	CASSPRLGRYEQYF
TRBV20-1	.	TRBJ2-7	.	TGCAGTGCTGTCGAGTTACGAACCTACGAGCAGTACTTC	CSAVELRTYEQYF
TRBV29-1	.	TRBJ1-2	.	TGCAGCGTTGAAGGTTTAGGGGGGAACTATGGCTACACCTTC	CSVEGLGGNYGYTF
TRBV28	few	TRBJ2-5	.	TGTGCCAGCAGGCCGACAGCCCGGGAGACCCAGTACTTC	CASRPTARETQYF
TRBV7-3	few	TRBJ2-5	.	TGTGCCAGCAGCCCTGGTACTAGCTTACAAGAGACCCAGTACTTC	CASSPGTSLQETQYF
TRBV5-1	few	TRBJ2-1	.	TGTGCCAGCAGCCTGGGTAGGGAGCAGTTCTTC	CASSLGREQFF
TRBV6-5	.	TRBJ1-1	.	TGTGCCAGCAGTTACGGGACTAAGAACACTGAAGCTTTCTTT	CASSYGTKNTEAFF
TRBV12-5	.	TRBJ1-2	.	TGTGCTAGTGGTTTGGTCCCAAGATGGCAGGGTGCTTCGTACCAAAACACCTATGGCTACACCTTC	CASGLVPRWQGASYQNTYGYTF
TRBV4-2	few	TRBJ2-4	TRBD1	TGTGCCAGCAGCCAAGTCGGCAGGGGGCGAGACATTCAGTACTTC	CASSQVGRGRDIQYF
TRBV5-1	few	TRBJ1-1	.	TGCGCCAGCCGGGAGTTGGGCTCTGAAGCTTTCTTT	CASRELGSEAFF
TRBV7-7	many	TRBJ1-1	.	TGTGCCAGCAGCTCGGACAGGAACACTGAAGCTTTCTTT	CASSSDRNTEAFF
TRBV28	.	TRBJ2-7	TRBD1	TGTGCCACCCACCAGTGGGGGACAGGGGGCTACGAGCAGTACTTC	CATHQWGTGGYEQYF
TRBV3-1	.	TRBJ2-7	.	TGTGCCAGCAGTCCTAGCGGAGGGGGCCACGAGCAGTACTTC	CASSPSGGGHEQYF